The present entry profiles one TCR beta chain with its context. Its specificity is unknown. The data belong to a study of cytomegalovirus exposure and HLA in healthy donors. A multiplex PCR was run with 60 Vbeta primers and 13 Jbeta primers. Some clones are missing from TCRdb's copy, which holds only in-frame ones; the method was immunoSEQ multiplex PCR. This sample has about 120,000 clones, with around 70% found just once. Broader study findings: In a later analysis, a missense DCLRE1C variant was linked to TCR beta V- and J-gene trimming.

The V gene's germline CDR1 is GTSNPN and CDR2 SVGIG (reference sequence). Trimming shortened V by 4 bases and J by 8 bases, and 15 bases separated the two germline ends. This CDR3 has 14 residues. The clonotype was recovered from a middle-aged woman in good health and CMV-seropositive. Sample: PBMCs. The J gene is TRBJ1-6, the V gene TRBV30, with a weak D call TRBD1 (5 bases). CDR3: CAWTTGTSYSPLHF. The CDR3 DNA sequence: TGTGCCTGGACCACCGGGACTTCATATTCACCCCTCCACTTT.